This T cell receptor (beta chain) derives from a study of shared clonotypes between healthy human individuals. Here immunoSEQ multiplex PCR was the method, and the copy in TCRdb shows in-frame clones only, minus some. The sample has some 490,000 clones; 60% to 80% are singletons. The study drew its donors from healthy HIV-negative adults without recent acute infections or vaccinations. This clone appeared a few times. Germline lookup yields CDR1 GTSNPN and CDR2 SVGIG (reference sequence). V lost 0 bases and J lost 9; bases outside the gene matches: 4. CDR3 length: 12 residues. The sequenced sample consisted of PBMCs. The chain combines TRBV30 with TRBJ1-1, with TRBD1 matching over 7 bases. The clonotype was recovered from a woman aged 35 to 49 in good health. Some clones in this sample may be carry-over from other donors' samples. The CDR3 spells CAWSVSRGKAFF. The CDR3 region has the DNA TGTGCCTGGAGTGTAAGCAGGGGGAAAGCTTTCTTT.